This TCR beta chain was recorded in a study of T cells in Graves' hyperthyroidism and ophthalmopathy. General observations from the study: Most thyroid clonotypes expanded above 0.001 appeared in blood too. Ophthalmopathy and stable hyperthyroidism were separated by a 13 V-J model.

TCR beta CDR3 sequences were amplified from RNA transcripts. RT-PCR in the first round (using the HTBI primer set) targeted the TCR CDR3. TCRdb re-called the multiplex PCR reads through MiXCR, storing one row per CDR3 protein. The data hold fewer than 450,000 distinct CDR3 sequences, with about 14% observed a single time. The CDR3 sequence is 14 residues long. V dropped 7 bases and J dropped 5 bases, with 14 bases sitting between them. The V gene's germline CDR1 is PRHDT and CDR2 FYEKMQ (reference sequence). Subjects with ophthalmopathy showed a Clinical Activity Score no lower than 3, a NOSPECS grade no lower than 4, and a duration shorter than 3 months. The authors took PBMCs from roughly 9.3 ml fresh peripheral blood. In this sample, this clonotype turned up a few times. Antigen unknown.

The chain has TRBV13 and TRBJ2-2; no definite D call. The material sequenced was blood. This receptor was identified in a man aged 50-60 years with Graves' ophthalmopathy. The CDR3 bases are TGTGCCAGCAACCTGCGGTCTATGACCGGGGAGCTGTTTTTT. Residues: CASNLRSMTGELFF. Using reference TRBV13 and TRBJ2-2 for the parts outside the CDR3, the full variable domain is AAGVIQSPRHLIKEKRETATLKCYPIPRHDTVYWYQQGPGQDPQFLISFYEKMQSDKGSIPDRFSAQQFSDYHSELNMSSLELGDSALYFCASNLRSMTGELFFGEGSRLTVL.